Listed below are T cell receptor beta chains from one sample, sequenced in a study of CD8 T cells in ankylosing spondylitis. TCRdb itself ran the 5' RACE reads through MiXCR, one entry per CDR3 protein. The repertoire holds 400,000 to 450,000 distinct CDR3 sequences, with 17% as singletons. The sequenced sample consisted of blood, either unsorted or a sorted T cell fraction (not recorded which). The receptors originated from a male donor with ankylosing spondylitis. Each CDR3 is given with its conserved first and last residue. The order of the fields is clone size, J gene, V gene, D gene, CDR3 protein, CDR3 DNA. The D gene is left open where the match is weak. Clone size appears in some rows only: once, few, many, or a class for an expanded clone.

>-|TRBJ2-7|TRBV20-1|-
CSARTGTRSYEQYF
TGCAGTGCTCGGACCGGGACCCGCTCCTACGAGCAGTACTTC
>few|TRBJ1-2|TRBV20-1|-
CSARDLSIGGDYGYTF
TGCAGTGCTAGAGATCTCTCGATTGGGGGAGACTATGGCTACACCTTC
>many|TRBJ1-4|TRBV14|-
CASSQALTGRNEKLFF
TGTGCCAGCAGCCAAGCCCTCACAGGTCGGAATGAAAAACTGTTTTTT
>few|TRBJ1-5|TRBV6-1|-
CACTAGNQPQHF
TGTGCCTGTACGGCCGGCAATCAGCCCCAGCATTTT
>-|TRBJ2-7|TRBV5-6|-
CASSVGTGHSYEQYF
TGTGCCAGCAGCGTTGGTACAGGGCATTCCTACGAGCAGTACTTC
>many|TRBJ2-3|TRBV3-1|-
CASSQRDTQYF
TGTGCCAGTAGCCAGCGAGATACGCAGTATTTT
>-|TRBJ1-4|TRBV20-1|-
CSAAQSGRGEKLFF
TGCAGTGCCGCTCAGAGCGGGCGGGGTGAAAAACTGTTTTTT
>few|TRBJ1-3|TRBV9|-
CASSAGPTHPGNTIYF
TGTGCCAGCAGCGCGGGACCGACTCACCCTGGAAACACCATATATTTT
>few|TRBJ2-2|TRBV20-1|-
CSARGTPRGAGELFF
TGCAGTGCTAGGGGGACACCGAGGGGTGCCGGGGAGCTGTTTTTT
>-|TRBJ1-1|TRBV7-3|TRBD1
CASSSPGTGTEAFF
TGTGCCAGCAGCTCCCCCGGGACAGGCACTGAAGCTTTCTTT
>few|TRBJ2-1|TRBV6-2/TRBV6-3|-
CASSRQGFEQFF
TGTGCCAGCAGTCGGCAGGGGTTTGAGCAGTTCTTC
>-|TRBJ2-5|TRBV4-2|-
CASNLRVGSGRQSQETQYF
TGTGCCAGCAACCTCCGAGTGGGGTCAGGGAGGCAAAGCCAAGAGACCCAGTACTTC
>few|TRBJ1-1|TRBV10-1|TRBD1
CASSERGQGNTEAFF
TGCGCCAGCAGTGAGAGGGGACAGGGGAACACTGAAGCTTTCTTT
>-|TRBJ1-5|TRBV20-1|-
CSARDYGSNQPQHF
TGCAGTGCTAGAGATTATGGATCCAATCAGCCCCAGCATTTT
>-|TRBJ2-1|TRBV12-3/TRBV12-4|-
CASSLRTTYNEQFF
TGTGCCAGCAGTTTACGGACTACCTACAATGAGCAGTTCTTC
>-|TRBJ2-6|TRBV6-5|TRBD1
CASSYTPGQGALWNVLTF
TGTGCCAGCAGTTACACACCGGGACAGGGGGCCTTATGGAACGTCCTGACTTTC
>-|TRBJ2-7|TRBV12-3/TRBV12-4|-
CASRPGTPSSEQYF
TGTGCCAGCAGGCCCGGGACACCGTCGAGCGAGCAGTACTTC
>-|TRBJ1-2|TRBV28|-
CASSSPGEGSYGYTF
TGTGCCAGCAGTTCCCCTGGGGAGGGAAGCTATGGCTACACCTTC
>-|TRBJ1-2|TRBV6-1|TRBD1
CASRLQGAEGYTF
TGTGCCAGCCGACTCCAGGGGGCGGAAGGCTACACCTTC
>few|TRBJ2-6|TRBV5-1|TRBD1
CASSTGQGLQHSGANVLTF
TGCGCCAGCAGCACGGGACAGGGGCTCCAACACTCTGGGGCCAACGTCCTGACTTTC
>few|TRBJ2-3|TRBV20-1|TRBD1
CSAPVQGSTDTQYF
TGCAGTGCCCCGGTACAGGGGAGCACAGATACGCAGTATTTT
>-|TRBJ2-1|TRBV18|TRBD2
CASSRLAGGNNEQFF
TGTGCCAGCTCACGACTAGCGGGAGGGAACAATGAGCAGTTCTTC
>few|TRBJ2-1|TRBV3-1|TRBD1
CASSTADRVTNEQFF
TGTGCCAGCAGCACAGCGGACAGGGTGACCAATGAGCAGTTCTTC
>few|TRBJ1-4|TRBV6-5|-
CASSYERREKLFF
TGTGCCAGCAGTTACGAGAGGAGAGAAAAACTGTTTTTT
>few|TRBJ2-1|TRBV20-1|TRBD2
CSALNPGLAGYNEQFF
TGCAGTGCTCTTAATCCGGGACTAGCGGGATACAATGAGCAGTTCTTC
>few|TRBJ1-4|TRBV20-1|-
CSARPSTTNEKLFF
TGCAGTGCTAGACCCTCAACGACTAATGAAAAACTGTTTTTT
>few|TRBJ2-7|TRBV18|-
CASSPKTGHYEQYF
TGTGCCAGCTCGCCTAAGACGGGACACTACGAGCAGTACTTC
>few|TRBJ2-2|TRBV7-2|-
CASSFGRTNTGELFF
TGTGCCAGCAGCTTCGGAAGGACGAACACCGGGGAGCTGTTTTTT
>few|TRBJ2-7|TRBV30|-
CAWSLTRNGYEQYF
TGTGCCTGGAGCCTTACACGAAACGGCTACGAGCAGTACTTC
>few|TRBJ2-7|TRBV19|TRBD1
CASRRPGGYEQYF
TGTGCCAGTCGGCGCCCAGGGGGCTACGAGCAGTACTTC
>-|TRBJ2-5|TRBV28|-
CASKGIVETQYF
TGTGCCAGTAAGGGGATTGTGGAGACCCAGTACTTC
>many|TRBJ2-5|TRBV5-6|-
CASSLGREETQYF
TGTGCCAGCAGCTTAGGACGGGAAGAGACCCAGTACTTC
>-|TRBJ2-5|TRBV11-2|TRBD2
CASTRTSGRTQETQYF
TGTGCCTCAACCAGGACTAGCGGGAGGACCCAAGAGACCCAGTACTTC
>-|TRBJ1-6|TRBV20-1|-
CSASGDRGRGSPLHF
TGCAGTGCTAGCGGGGACCGGGGCCGAGGGTCACCCCTCCACTTT
>once|TRBJ1-2|TRBV30|TRBD1
CAWSPTGGVSYGYTF
TGTGCCTGGAGTCCAACAGGGGGCGTAAGCTATGGCTACACCTTC
>-|TRBJ2-1|TRBV28|TRBD1
CASSSTATGSIYNEQFF
TGTGCCAGCAGTTCCACTGCGACAGGGTCGATTTACAATGAGCAGTTCTTC
>many|TRBJ2-7|TRBV18|TRBD1
CASSPAMTGTSEQYF
TGTGCCAGCTCACCCGCCATGACAGGGACATCCGAGCAGTACTTC
>-|TRBJ2-7|TRBV29-1|-
CSVRKGYEQYF
TGCAGCGTCCGGAAGGGGTACGAGCAGTACTTC
>-|TRBJ2-5|TRBV4-1|TRBD2
CASSQDLAGGGETQYF
TGCGCCAGCAGCCAAGATCTAGCGGGAGGCGGAGAGACCCAGTACTTC
>few|TRBJ1-5|TRBV2|-
CASRADRDNQPQHF
TGTGCCAGCAGGGCCGACAGAGACAATCAGCCCCAGCATTTT
>-|TRBJ1-2|TRBV30|-
CAWERPEGNYGYTF
TGTGCCTGGGAACGACCCGAGGGGAACTATGGCTACACCTTC
>-|TRBJ2-5|TRBV29-1|TRBD1
CSAKRGRRETQYF
TGCAGCGCAAAAAGGGGGCGCCGAGAGACCCAGTACTTC
>-|TRBJ2-1|TRBV20-1|TRBD2
CSASGGLAGGDEQFF
TGCAGTGCTAGTGGAGGGCTAGCGGGAGGTGATGAGCAGTTCTTC
>few|TRBJ1-2|TRBV6-1|TRBD1
CASRNRGRQGYTF
TGTGCCAGCAGGAACAGGGGTAGGCAGGGCTACACCTTC